A selection of T cell receptor beta chains follows, all from one sample in a study of blood T cell repertoires in COVID-19. The table came from immunoSEQ multiplex PCR; TCRdb's copy has only in-frame clones and leaves some out. The sample includes around 220,000 clones, just over 85% seen only once; the top ten take roughly 4.5%. Sequenced material: peripheral blood. These receptors all stem from a man in his forties or fifties with acute or convalescent COVID-19. Each CDR3 is given with its conserved first and last residue. The order of the fields is clone size, CDR3 length, J gene, V gene, D gene, CDR3 DNA, CDR3 protein. D genes are given only for firm matches. Size values are once, few and many counts, or a class for expanded clones, and some rows have none.

- 14 TRBJ1-2 TRBV7-9 - TGTGCCAGCAGCCCCCAGGGTAAATGGGATGGCTACACCTTC CASSPQGKWDGYTF
- 17 TRBJ2-6 TRBV10-3 - TGTGCCATCAGTGACCACTCAAGAATCTCTGGGGCCAACGTCCTGACTTTC CAISDHSRISGANVLTF
- 15 TRBJ1-5 TRBV18 - TGTGCCAGCTCACCATCCCGGGACTACAATCAGCCCCAGCATTTT CASSPSRDYNQPQHF
- 14 TRBJ1-3 TRBV5-4 - TGTGCCAGCAGCCCGGGGGGTACTGGAAACACCATATATTTT CASSPGGTGNTIYF
- 14 TRBJ1-3 TRBV27 - TGTGCCAGCGCAACCGCCAGCTCTGGAAACACCATATATTTT CASATASSGNTIYF
- 13 TRBJ1-5 TRBV5-1 TRBD1 TGCGCCAGCAGGGGACAGCCCGATCAGCCCCAGCATTTT CASRGQPDQPQHF
- 15 TRBJ1-1 TRBV29-1 TRBD1 TGCAGCGTTCCCAGGGCAGGGGGGTGGAACACTGAAGCTTTCTTT CSVPRAGGWNTEAFF
- 14 TRBJ1-6 TRBV2 - TGTGCCAGCAGTGTCCTGAGTATTAATTCACCCCTCCACTTT CASSVLSINSPLHF
- 14 TRBJ1-3 TRBV6-5 - TGTGCCAGCAGAGACAGTTCTGCTGGAAACACCATATATTTT CASRDSSAGNTIYF
- 15 TRBJ2-3 TRBV29-1 - TGCAGCGTTGAAGAAACTGGACATCTACCAGATACGCAGTATTTT CSVEETGHLPDTQYF
- 14 TRBJ1-2 TRBV25-1 - TGTGCCAGCAGTGAACAGGGGCCGGCATCATACTACACCTTC CASSEQGPASYYTF
- 12 TRBJ2-2 TRBV3-1/TRBV3-2 - TGTGCCAGCAGCCAAGCCGGCGGGGAGCTGTTTTTT CASSQAGGELFF
- 14 TRBJ2-2 TRBV3-1/TRBV3-2 - TGTGCCAGCAGCCTTACCACGGTCGTCGGGGAGCTGTTTTTT CASSLTTVVGELFF
- 14 TRBJ2-3 TRBV5-6 - TGTGCCAGCAGCTTGGGGAGACCCACAGATACGCAGTATTTT CASSLGRPTDTQYF
- 13 TRBJ1-2 TRBV27 - TGTGCCAGCAGTTTATCGTCAGGGCTCGGCTACACCTTC CASSLSSGLGYTF
- 15 TRBJ2-5 TRBV27 - TGTGCCAGCAAGACTTGGGGGACATCCCAAGAGACCCAGTACTTC CASKTWGTSQETQYF
- 16 TRBJ2-3 TRBV7-2 TRBD2 TGTGCCAGCAGCTTAGGAGCGGGGGGGGGCACAGATACGCAGTATTTT CASSLGAGGGTDTQYF
few 18 TRBJ2-5 TRBV4-1 TRBD2 TGCGCCAGCAGCCGCCTCCCCGTTACGCGGGGGAGCCAAGAGACCCAGTACTTC CASSRLPVTRGSQETQYF
- 16 TRBJ2-3 TRBV5-1 - TGCGCCAGCAGCTTCGGCCGTGGGTTGGAGACAGATACGCAGTATTTT CASSFGRGLETDTQYF
- 12 TRBJ1-1 TRBV12-3/TRBV12-4 - TGTGCCGTCCGACAGTCGGCCACTGAAGCTTTCTTT CAVRQSATEAFF